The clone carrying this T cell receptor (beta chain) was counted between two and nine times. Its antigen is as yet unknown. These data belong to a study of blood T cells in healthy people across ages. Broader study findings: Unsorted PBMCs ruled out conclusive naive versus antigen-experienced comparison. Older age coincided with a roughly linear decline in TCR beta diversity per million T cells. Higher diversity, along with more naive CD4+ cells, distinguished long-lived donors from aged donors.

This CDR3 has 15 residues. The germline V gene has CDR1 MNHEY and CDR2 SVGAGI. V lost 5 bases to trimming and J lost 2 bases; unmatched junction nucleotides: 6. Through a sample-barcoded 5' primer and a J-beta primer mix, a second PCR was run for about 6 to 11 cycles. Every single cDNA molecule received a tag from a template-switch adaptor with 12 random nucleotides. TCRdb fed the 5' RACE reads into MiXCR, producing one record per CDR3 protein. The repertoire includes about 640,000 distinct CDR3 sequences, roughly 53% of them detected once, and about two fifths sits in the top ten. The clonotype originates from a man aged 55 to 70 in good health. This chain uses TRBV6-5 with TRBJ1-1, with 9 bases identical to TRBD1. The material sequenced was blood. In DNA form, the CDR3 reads TGTGCCAGCAGTAAACAACAGGGGGCCAACACTGAAGCTTTCTTT. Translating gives CASSKQQGANTEAFF.